One sample yielded the 2 T cell receptor beta chains listed below, sequenced in a study of identical twins (dated by TCRdb to about 2016). The library was made by 5' RACE. Sequenced on an Illumina HiSeq 2000. Using fastp trimming at Q25 and MiXCR clonotype assembly, TCRdb reanalyzed the public sequencing data and kept in-frame beta chains. Rows matching on CDR3 protein sequence are summarized as one entry with the most common DNA and genes. Within this sample are approximately 410,000 distinct CDR3 sequences, with about 18% of them counted one time only. The ten largest account for around 12% of the sample. The source material was naive T cells sorted from blood. In the paper's terms, the cell subset or site label means: cells isolated with a human naive T-cell isolation kit. The receptors stem from a man aged 50 to 60 in good health.

This clonotype was counted many times. The chain couples TRBV7-2 to TRBJ1-5; 9 nucleotides agree with TRBD1. V shed 3 bases and J 8 bases; nucleotides not matched to a gene: 11. The CDR3 sequence is 16 residues long. From germline, CDR1 is SGHTA and CDR2 FQGNSA. The CDR3 reads CASSLLPGQGLEPQHF. CDR3 nucleotide sequence: TGTGCCAGCAGCTTGCTTCCGGGACAGGGTTTGGAGCCCCAGCATTTT.

This chain joins TRBV10-1 and TRBJ2-7, with D possibly TRBD1 on 6 matching bases. CDR1 WNHNN and CDR2 SYGVQD come from the germline V gene (reference sequence). V was clipped by 7 bases and J by 0 bases, with 13 bases between them. This CDR3 contains 14 residues. The CDR3 is CASKPHRDSYEQYF. CDR3 nucleotides: TGCGCCAGCAAACCGCACAGGGACTCCTACGAGCAGTACTTC.